One and the same sample provided the 17 T cell receptor beta chains below, sequenced in a study of graft-versus-host responses after intestinal transplantation (dated by TCRdb to 2020 to 2022). Taken with the paper, the label for time point translates to: cells obtained before transplantation from donor or recipient. Their recognized antigens are unknown. The protocol used for the library was the immunoSEQ multiplex PCR assay. This immuneACCESS table, as held by TCRdb, lists in-frame sequences with V and J called but not all clones. Of the missing ones, under half trace to an unresolved V gene in checked studies; the others have no known cause. Within this sample are about 78,000 clones, with around 90% of them counted one time only. The ten biggest clones cover more than 7% of the sample. The material sequenced was unstimulated CD8+ T cells sorted from spleen or lymph node cells, taken before transplant. The receptors here all came from a human donor who was the organ donor for an intestinal transplant.

The V gene is TRBV6-1, the J gene TRBJ2-7; TRBD1 aligns across 7 bases. Per germline, CDR1 MNHNS and CDR2 SASEGT. Trimming cost V 2 bases and J 7 bases; bases outside gene matches: 14. The CDR3 loop spans 16 amino acids. DNA of the CDR3: TGTGCCAGCAGTGAATCGTGGGCAGGGGGTGGTGTGGAGCAGTACTTC. It encodes CASSESWAGGGVEQYF.

The V gene is TRBV5-1, the J gene TRBJ1-1, with 8 nucleotides matching TRBD1. J lost 2 bases, V lost 7 bases, and 10 bases had no gene match. The CDR3 covers 15 residues. Germline CDR1 reads SGHRS; CDR2 reads YFSETQ. CDR3 in DNA: TGCGCCAGCCGACCCTTGACAGGGGATAACACTGAAGCTTTCTTT. This sequence encodes CASRPLTGDNTEAFF. Variable domain in full (rest from reference TRBV5-1 and TRBJ1-1): KAGVTQTPRYLIKTRGQQVTLSCSPISGHRSVSWYQQTPGQGLQFLFEYFSETQRNKGNFPGRFSGRQFSNSRSEMNVSTLELGDSALYLCASRPLTGDNTEAFFGQGTRLTVV.

There are a few counts of this clone. V and J are TRBV5-6 and TRBJ2-7; D call uncertain. CDR1 and CDR2 from the germline V gene are SGHDT and YYEEEE. V was cut by 3 bases and J by 4 bases, with 8 bases left in between. The CDR3 contains 12 residues. CDR3 sequence: CASSSSRYEQYF. CDR3 DNA sequence: TGTGCCAGCAGCTCAAGCAGGTACGAGCAGTACTTC.

The V call is TRBV9, the J call TRBJ1-3; 9 positions match TRBD1. Germline V CDR1 and CDR2: SGDLS, YYNGEE. Unmatched junction bases numbered 18, after V lost 4 bases and J lost 4 bases. The CDR3 is 19 residues long. The CDR3 nucleotides read TGTGCCAGCAGCTCTGAGGGACAGGGTGCCGAGGCTTGGGGAAACACCATATATTTT. It is translated as CASSSEGQGAEAWGNTIYF.

By its share, this clone is medium-sized. The rearrangement links TRBV4-1 to TRBJ1-2, with D unresolved. CDR3 size: 16 residues. Deletions cut 0 bases from V and 3 bases from J, with 14 bases between. CDR1 is MGHRA, CDR2 YSYEKL, per germline. The CDR3 DNA follows: TGCGCCAGCAGCCAAGAAGAGTGGGAGAGCTACTATGGCTACACCTTC. The encoded protein is CASSQEEWESYYGYTF.

The gene calls are TRBV7-2 and TRBJ2-3, with D hard to call. V was trimmed by 3 bases and J by 3 bases, leaving 16 bases between them. From germline, CDR1 is SGHTA and CDR2 FQGNSA. The CDR3 is made up of 16 amino acids. Here the CDR3 DNA reads TGTGCCAGCAGCTTTCCAGGTTCTTCTCCAACAGATACGCAGTATTTT. It codes for CASSFPGSSPTDTQYF. The variable domain in full, completed from reference TRBV7-2 and TRBJ2-3, reads GAGVSQSPSNKVTEKGKDVELRCDPISGHTALYWYRQSLGQGLEFLIYFQGNSAPDKSGLPSDRFSAERTGGSVSTLTIQRTQQEDSAVYLCASSFPGSSPTDTQYFGPGTRLTVL.

The CDR3 nucleotides read TGTGCCAGCGTCACAAGATACTCCTATAATTCACCCCTCCACTTT. Protein sequence: CASVTRYSYNSPLHF. The rearrangement uses TRBV28 and TRBJ1-6, with no clear D. The V end was cut by 8 bases, the J end by 0 bases, with 11 bases between. CDR3 length equals 15 residues. Per the germline V gene, CDR1 is MDHEN and CDR2 is SYDVKM. Supplemented by reference TRBV28 and TRBJ1-6, the full variable domain reads DVKVTQSSRYLVKRTGEKVFLECVQDMDHENMFWYRQDPGLGLRLIYFSYDVKMKEKGDIPEGYSVSREKKERFSLILESASTNQTSMYLCASVTRYSYNSPLHFGNGTRLTVT.

This clone showed up just once. This rearrangement joins TRBV2 to TRBJ2-7; a weak D match, TRBD2 (6 bases). This CDR3 has 14 amino acids. Between the trimmed V and J ends, which lost 6 bases and 4 bases, there was a span of 16 bases. From germline, CDR1 is SNHLY and CDR2 FYNNEI. The CDR3 region has the DNA TGTGCCAGCAGCTCCGGGACTGAATCATACGAGCAGTACTTC. Its protein product is CASSSGTESYEQYF.

The rearrangement joins TRBV28 to TRBJ1-2, with a tentative D call TRBD1 (5 bases). This CDR3 has 16 amino acids. Trimming shortened V by 7 bases and J by 8 bases, and 26 bases separated the two germline ends. Germline CDR1 reads MDHEN; CDR2 reads SYDVKM. As DNA, the CDR3 is TGTGCCAGCACCAAGACCTCCCCGCGACAGCTCGGCGGCTACACCTTC. Amino acids: CASTKTSPRQLGGYTF.

The CDR3 loop reads CASSPTQLTGPNEKLFF. In DNA, the CDR3 is TGTGCCAGCAGCCCGACACAGCTTACGGGGCCTAATGAAAAACTGTTTTTT. The chain links TRBV7-9 to TRBJ1-4, with D perhaps matching TRBD1 (5 bases). Per germline, CDR1 SEHNR and CDR2 FQNEAQ (reference sequence). This CDR3 region has 17 residues. Trimming took off 5 bases at V and 3 bases at J, with 19 bases between the two ends.

The chain links TRBV7-2 to TRBJ2-7; 7 bases are a match to TRBD1. CDR1 is SGHTA, CDR2 FQGNSA, per germline. V lost 5 bases to trimming and J lost 1 base; unmatched junction nucleotides: 14. There are 17 residues in the CDR3. The CDR3 coding sequence is TGTGCCAGCAGCCCTACGCCGGGACAGATATTTTCCTACGAGCAGTACTTC. Encoded protein: CASSPTPGQIFSYEQYF.

The V and J genes are TRBV6-1 and TRBJ1-1; D remains ambiguous. The germline gives CDR1 MNHNS, CDR2 SASEGT. V lost 8 bases to trimming and J lost 0 bases, with 13 bases between them. CDR3 size: 14 residues. CDR3: CASGEDGMNTEAFF. DNA for the CDR3: TGTGCCAGCGGGGAGGACGGTATGAACACTGAAGCTTTCTTT.

The J gene is TRBJ1-2, the V gene TRBV7-9, with 9 bases aligning to TRBD1. Per the germline V gene, CDR1 is SEHNR and CDR2 is FQNEAQ (reference sequence). This CDR3 has 14 amino acids. V was clipped by 5 bases and J by 6 bases; unmatched bases: 7. This CDR3 reads CASSHLTGGDGYTF. The CDR3 nucleotides are TGTGCCAGCAGCCACCTTACAGGGGGCGATGGCTACACCTTC.

The V gene is TRBV28, the J gene TRBJ1-5; a weak D match, TRBD1 (5 bases). The CDR3 is 16 amino acids. CDR1 is MDHEN and CDR2 is SYDVKM in the germline V gene. Trimming removed 3 bases from V and 6 bases from J, with 18 bases in between. For the CDR3, the DNA is TGTGCCAGCAGTTTTTTCAGTTGGGGCTTGGGTCAGCCCCAGCATTTT. It translates to CASSFFSWGLGQPQHF.

V and J are TRBV6-4 and TRBJ2-3; D call uncertain. Per the germline V gene, CDR1 is MRHNA and CDR2 is SNTAGT. V lost 6 bases, J lost 1 base, and 8 bases lay in between. This CDR3 contains 13 residues. The CDR3 spells CASSPGGTDTQYF. DNA for the CDR3: TGTGCCAGCAGCCCTGGGGGCACAGATACGCAGTATTTT.

This chain links TRBV5-4 with TRBJ2-3, with 7 bases fitting TRBD1. Germline values: CDR1 SGHNT, CDR2 YYREEE (reference sequence). V was clipped by 4 bases and J by 6 bases; unmatched bases: 5. The CDR3 is made up of 13 amino acids. CDR3 residues: CASSGGQLDTQYF. In DNA form, the CDR3 reads TGTGCCAGCAGCGGGGGACAGCTGGATACGCAGTATTTT.

V and J are TRBV7-2 and TRBJ1-3; D is undetermined. The CDR3 consists of 14 residues. The germline CDR1 and CDR2 sequences are SGHTA and FQGNSA. CDR3 in amino acids: CPTGSLCRRNTIYF. In DNA, the CDR3 is TGTCCGACGGGCAGCCTATGTCGTCGAAACACCATATATTTT.